These T cell receptor beta chains were read from a single sample in a study of CD8 T cells in ankylosing spondylitis. TCRdb re-called the 5' RACE reads through MiXCR, storing one row per CDR3 protein. The sample yields 750,000 to 850,000 distinct CDR3 sequences, 12% seen once. The sequenced sample was blood, either unsorted or a sorted T cell fraction (not recorded which). All receptors come from a male donor with ankylosing spondylitis. Both conserved end residues are part of each CDR3. Each record gives: D gene, J gene, clone size, V gene, CDR3 DNA, CDR3 protein. The D gene is left open where the match is weak. Size values are once, few and many counts, or a class for expanded clones, and some rows have none.

d_gene: -; j_gene: TRBJ1-2; abundance: few; v_gene: TRBV19; CDR3nt: TGTGCCAGTAGTATAGATCGGCGTAAGATGTATGGCTACACCTTC; CDR3aa: CASSIDRRKMYGYTF
d_gene: -; j_gene: TRBJ1-2; abundance: few; v_gene: TRBV5-1; CDR3nt: TGCGCCAGCAGCTTGGGGGTAGTTAACTATGGCTACACCTTC; CDR3aa: CASSLGVVNYGYTF
d_gene: TRBD1; j_gene: TRBJ2-7; abundance: few; v_gene: TRBV20-1; CDR3nt: TGCAGTGCTAGAGACCCCATGGACAGGGCCCTCAGCTCCTACGAGCAGTACTTC; CDR3aa: CSARDPMDRALSSYEQYF
d_gene: -; j_gene: TRBJ1-5; abundance: -; v_gene: TRBV7-2; CDR3nt: TGTGCCAGCAGCTTGGGGATGCAGCCCCAGCATTTT; CDR3aa: CASSLGMQPQHF
d_gene: TRBD1; j_gene: TRBJ1-6; abundance: -; v_gene: TRBV25-1; CDR3nt: TGTGCCAGCAGTGAAGACAGGGGGCGGAATTCACCCCTCCACTTT; CDR3aa: CASSEDRGRNSPLHF
d_gene: TRBD1; j_gene: TRBJ2-1; abundance: -; v_gene: TRBV19; CDR3nt: TGCGCCAGTAGTAGAACAGGGGGCAGGAGCAATGAGCAGTTCTTC; CDR3aa: CASSRTGGRSNEQFF
d_gene: -; j_gene: TRBJ2-5; abundance: many; v_gene: TRBV20-1; CDR3nt: TGCAGTGCTAGAAGGTTGGAGACCCAGTACTTC; CDR3aa: CSARRLETQYF
d_gene: -; j_gene: TRBJ2-1; abundance: -; v_gene: TRBV6-2/TRBV6-3; CDR3nt: TGTGCCAGCAGTCTCCCCAGATTCGCCTTGTTCGATGAGCAGTTCTTC; CDR3aa: CASSLPRFALFDEQFF
d_gene: TRBD1; j_gene: TRBJ1-6; abundance: many; v_gene: TRBV20-1; CDR3nt: TGCAGTGCTATGGGACAGGGGGATTCACCCCTCCACTTT; CDR3aa: CSAMGQGDSPLHF
d_gene: TRBD1; j_gene: TRBJ2-7; abundance: many; v_gene: TRBV5-1; CDR3nt: TGCGCCAGCAGCCCTTTTGGACAGGGAGTAAGCGAGCAGTACTTC; CDR3aa: CASSPFGQGVSEQYF
d_gene: -; j_gene: TRBJ2-3; abundance: -; v_gene: TRBV7-2; CDR3nt: TGTGCCAGCAGCTTAGTTCAGGGGTGGAATACGCAGTATTTT; CDR3aa: CASSLVQGWNTQYF
d_gene: -; j_gene: TRBJ2-7; abundance: once; v_gene: TRBV7-2; CDR3nt: TGTGCCAGCAGCTTTGCAGGGTACGGGGAGCAGTACTTC; CDR3aa: CASSFAGYGEQYF
d_gene: TRBD2; j_gene: TRBJ2-1; abundance: -; v_gene: TRBV20-1; CDR3nt: TGCAGTGCAAGCGGACTAGCGGGGGAGCAGTTCTTC; CDR3aa: CSASGLAGEQFF
d_gene: -; j_gene: TRBJ2-1; abundance: few; v_gene: TRBV5-1; CDR3nt: TGCGCCAGCAGCATGGGATGGGGCTCCTACAATGAGCAGTTCTTC; CDR3aa: CASSMGWGSYNEQFF
d_gene: -; j_gene: TRBJ2-5; abundance: few; v_gene: TRBV6-2/TRBV6-3; CDR3nt: TGTGCCAGCACCGGACTATTCCAAGAGACCCAGTACTTC; CDR3aa: CASTGLFQETQYF
d_gene: -; j_gene: TRBJ1-4; abundance: -; v_gene: TRBV11-2; CDR3nt: TGTGCCAGCAGCTCCCTTCTTAGGAGGGGCCCTGAAAAACTGTTTTTT; CDR3aa: CASSSLLRRGPEKLFF
d_gene: -; j_gene: TRBJ1-5; abundance: -; v_gene: TRBV19; CDR3nt: TGTGCCAGTAGCCGATGGGGGCAGCCCCAGCATTTT; CDR3aa: CASSRWGQPQHF
d_gene: TRBD1; j_gene: TRBJ2-7; abundance: few; v_gene: TRBV6-5; CDR3nt: TGTGCCACCCGACAGGGAACCTACGAGCAGTACTTC; CDR3aa: CATRQGTYEQYF
d_gene: -; j_gene: TRBJ2-5; abundance: few; v_gene: TRBV6-2/TRBV6-3; CDR3nt: TGTGCCAGCAGTCCGGTGTACCAAGAGACCCAGTACTTC; CDR3aa: CASSPVYQETQYF
d_gene: -; j_gene: TRBJ2-7; abundance: -; v_gene: TRBV5-4; CDR3nt: TGTGCCAGCAGGCCCGTCGGTGGTGGTGCCCTCGAGCAGTACTTC; CDR3aa: CASRPVGGGALEQYF
d_gene: -; j_gene: TRBJ2-2; abundance: -; v_gene: TRBV28; CDR3nt: TGTGCCAGCAGTCCGACCGGGCCCTTTAGGGCCGGGGAGCTGTTTTTT; CDR3aa: CASSPTGPFRAGELFF
d_gene: TRBD1; j_gene: TRBJ1-5; abundance: -; v_gene: TRBV4-3; CDR3nt: TGCGCCAGCAGCCCTAACTCCTGGACAGGGGTAAGCGAGCCCCAGCATTTT; CDR3aa: CASSPNSWTGVSEPQHF
d_gene: -; j_gene: TRBJ1-5; abundance: -; v_gene: TRBV27; CDR3nt: TGTGCCAGCAAACAGGGAAGGAATCAGCCCCAGCATTTT; CDR3aa: CASKQGRNQPQHF
d_gene: TRBD2; j_gene: TRBJ2-3; abundance: few; v_gene: TRBV9; CDR3nt: TGTGCCAGCAGCGATAGCGGGGGGTTGGATACGCAGTATTTT; CDR3aa: CASSDSGGLDTQYF
d_gene: -; j_gene: TRBJ1-2; abundance: -; v_gene: TRBV2; CDR3nt: TGTGCAAGCAGTAGTCGCGGGGATGGCTACACCTTC; CDR3aa: CASSSRGDGYTF
d_gene: -; j_gene: TRBJ2-7; abundance: -; v_gene: TRBV20-1; CDR3nt: TGCAGTGCTAGAGATCCATCCGGGACTCCCGGCTCCTACGAGCAGTACTTC; CDR3aa: CSARDPSGTPGSYEQYF
d_gene: -; j_gene: TRBJ2-1; abundance: few; v_gene: TRBV5-1; CDR3nt: TGCGCCAGCAGCTCATGGCGGGCGGGGAATGAGCAGTTCTTC; CDR3aa: CASSSWRAGNEQFF
d_gene: -; j_gene: TRBJ2-5; abundance: -; v_gene: TRBV7-2; CDR3nt: TGTGCCAGCAGCTTAGTAGGCGGACTTGGGGGTTGGTGGACCCAGTACTTC; CDR3aa: CASSLVGGLGGWWTQYF
d_gene: -; j_gene: TRBJ2-5; abundance: few; v_gene: TRBV20-1; CDR3nt: TGCAGTGCTGCAAAGGTGGGGAAGACCCAGTACTTC; CDR3aa: CSAAKVGKTQYF
d_gene: TRBD1; j_gene: TRBJ1-5; abundance: -; v_gene: TRBV18; CDR3nt: TGTGCCAGCTCACCAGAGGGACAGGGGGCAGGCCAGCCCCAGCATTTT; CDR3aa: CASSPEGQGAGQPQHF
d_gene: -; j_gene: TRBJ2-5; abundance: -; v_gene: TRBV20-1; CDR3nt: TGCAGTGCTGATGCCAGGAACCTAGGGGAGACCCAGTACTTC; CDR3aa: CSADARNLGETQYF
d_gene: TRBD1; j_gene: TRBJ2-1; abundance: few; v_gene: TRBV20-1; CDR3nt: TGCAGTGCTAGAGATGACAGGGTCGGGCAGTTCTTC; CDR3aa: CSARDDRVGQFF
d_gene: -; j_gene: TRBJ2-7; abundance: few; v_gene: TRBV18; CDR3nt: TGTGCCAGCTCACCTGGTACCTCCGCCGCCTCCTACGAGCAGTACTTC; CDR3aa: CASSPGTSAASYEQYF
d_gene: -; j_gene: TRBJ2-3; abundance: -; v_gene: TRBV15; CDR3nt: TGTGCCACCAGCAGGGATTACTTTAGCGGCAGCACAGATACGCAGTATTTT; CDR3aa: CATSRDYFSGSTDTQYF
d_gene: -; j_gene: TRBJ2-7; abundance: many; v_gene: TRBV5-1; CDR3nt: TGCGCCAGCAGCTTGGTCGGGACGGCTTTGGAGCAGTACTTC; CDR3aa: CASSLVGTALEQYF
d_gene: -; j_gene: TRBJ1-1; abundance: few; v_gene: TRBV7-8; CDR3nt: TGTGCCAGCAGCCCCCGCGAGGGAATGAGGAACACTGAAGCTTTCTTT; CDR3aa: CASSPREGMRNTEAFF
d_gene: -; j_gene: TRBJ1-2; abundance: -; v_gene: TRBV20-1; CDR3nt: TGCAGTGCCCCCATCACAACTAACTATGGCTACACCTTC; CDR3aa: CSAPITTNYGYTF
d_gene: TRBD1; j_gene: TRBJ1-2; abundance: few; v_gene: TRBV20-1; CDR3nt: TGCAGTGCGATCCGGGACAGGAACTATGGCTACACCTTC; CDR3aa: CSAIRDRNYGYTF
d_gene: TRBD2; j_gene: TRBJ2-5; abundance: once; v_gene: TRBV20-1; CDR3nt: TGCAGTGCTAGGAGTAGCGGGGGGTGGGAGACCCAGTACTTC; CDR3aa: CSARSSGGWETQYF
d_gene: -; j_gene: TRBJ1-4; abundance: -; v_gene: TRBV12-3/TRBV12-4; CDR3nt: TGTGCCAGCAGTTTTCGGGGGGCTTCCGAAAAACTGTTTTTT; CDR3aa: CASSFRGASEKLFF
d_gene: -; j_gene: TRBJ2-3; abundance: many; v_gene: TRBV4-3; CDR3nt: TGCGCCAGCAGCCAAGACCCCTCACCCAGGCCAGCAGATACGCAGTATTTT; CDR3aa: CASSQDPSPRPADTQYF
d_gene: TRBD1; j_gene: TRBJ2-1; abundance: many; v_gene: TRBV18; CDR3nt: TGTGCCAGCTCACCAACGACAGGGGGCAAATTCTTC; CDR3aa: CASSPTTGGKFF
d_gene: -; j_gene: TRBJ1-1; abundance: -; v_gene: TRBV5-1; CDR3nt: TGCGCCAGCAGCCGGGAGGGGACTGAAGCTTTCTTT; CDR3aa: CASSREGTEAFF
d_gene: -; j_gene: TRBJ2-5; abundance: -; v_gene: TRBV9; CDR3nt: TGTGCCAGCAGCGTAGCTCCGGCAGCTCAAGAGACCCAGTACTTC; CDR3aa: CASSVAPAAQETQYF
d_gene: TRBD2; j_gene: TRBJ2-3; abundance: few; v_gene: TRBV2; CDR3nt: TGTGCCACTTCTAGCGGGAGGGCCACAGATACGCAGTATTTT; CDR3aa: CATSSGRATDTQYF
d_gene: TRBD2; j_gene: TRBJ2-1; abundance: few; v_gene: TRBV10-1; CDR3nt: TGCGCCAGCAGTGGGACTAGCGGGAGGCCCTACAATGAGCAGTTCTTC; CDR3aa: CASSGTSGRPYNEQFF
d_gene: -; j_gene: TRBJ2-1; abundance: -; v_gene: TRBV5-1; CDR3nt: TGCGCCAGCAACCTGGGACATAATAATGAGCAGTTCTTC; CDR3aa: CASNLGHNNEQFF
d_gene: -; j_gene: TRBJ2-7; abundance: -; v_gene: TRBV9; CDR3nt: TGTGCCAGCAGCGTAGGTCCCCGGCCCTACGAGCAGTACTTC; CDR3aa: CASSVGPRPYEQYF